Following are 5 T cell receptor beta chains from one sample sequenced in a study of patients and donors after allogeneic stem cell transplantation. MiXCR, run by TCRdb on the RT-PCR reads, gives a single entry per CDR3 protein. The repertoire has about 230,000 distinct CDR3 sequences, roughly an eighth of them found once; the top ten carry 11%. Material: blood, either unsorted or a sorted T cell fraction (not recorded which). The origin of the receptors is a human donor who was either an allogeneic HSCT recipient or a stem cell or donor lymphocyte infusion donor (not recorded which). It is not recorded whose cells these are; they may come from a transplant donor.

The V and J genes are TRBV6-5 and TRBJ1-1, with D perhaps TRBD1 (5 bases). Germline CDR1 MNHEY, CDR2 SVGAGI. The V gene lost 4 bases and the J gene lost 11 bases, with 20 bases spanning the gap. This CDR3 has 14 amino acids. CDR3 DNA: TGTGCCAGCAGTTTTTCCCCCTCGGGGCTAGTGGCTTTCTTT. Translated, it gives CASSFSPSGLVAFF.

This clonotype was seen only a few times. The chain combines TRBV7-2 with TRBJ2-1, with D tentatively TRBD1 (6 bases). Trimming removed 2 bases from V and 5 bases from J, with 7 bases in between. The germline V gene encodes CDR1 SGHTA and CDR2 FQGNSA. The CDR3 is 13 amino acids. The chain's CDR3 is CASSLSGDNEQFF. The CDR3 DNA reads as TGTGCCAGCAGCTTATCAGGGGACAATGAGCAGTTCTTC.

This clonotype has just a few counts. V and J are TRBV5-1 and TRBJ2-7; D not resolved. Germline CDR1 SGHRS, CDR2 YFSETQ. This CDR3 contains 13 residues. The V and J ends lost 3 bases and 12 bases respectively, with 19 bases between them. CDR3 sequence reads: CASSSESFSNMYF. For the CDR3, the DNA is TGCGCCAGCAGCTCCGAGAGCTTCTCAAACATGTACTTC. The whole variable domain, filled in from reference TRBV5-1 and TRBJ2-7, reads KAGVTQTPRYLIKTRGQQVTLSCSPISGHRSVSWYQQTPGQGLQFLFEYFSETQRNKGNFPGRFSGRQFSNSRSEMNVSTLELGDSALYLCASSSESFSNMYFGPGTRLTVT.

This clonotype was seen a few times. One end of the junction varies from germline; a read error may be responsible. The CDR3 reads CASQSRTGNTEAFF. CDR3 DNA sequence: TGTGCCAGCCAGTCAAGGACGGGAAACACTGAAGCTTTTTTT. V gene TRBV6-1 combines with J gene TRBJ1-1, with no clear D. Germline V CDR1 and CDR2: MNHNS, SASEGT. There are 14 residues in the CDR3.

The chain is built from TRBV19 and TRBJ2-1; the match to TRBD2 covers 7 bases. V lost 3 bases and J lost 2; bases outside the gene matches: 7. Germline V gene data show CDR1 as LNHDA and CDR2 as SQIVND (reference sequence). The CDR3 loop spans 16 amino acids. The chain's CDR3 is CASSMFGGYPYNEQFF. Written as DNA, the CDR3 is TGTGCCAGTAGTATGTTCGGGGGGTATCCCTACAATGAGCAGTTCTTC.